This T cell receptor beta chain derives from a study of T-cell memory formation after mild COVID-19 (dated by TCRdb to the early 2020s). General notes on the study: TCR sequence clusters from the two donors were found to be largely donor specific. Longitudinal TCRalpha and TCRbeta repertoire sequencing tracked T-cell clones expanding and contracting after mild COVID-19 in two donors. Two young, previously healthy adult volunteers, one female and one male, were included in the cohort.

Broader findings and caveats from the paper: Contracting CD4+ clones turned up mainly in the CM and EM memory subsets, whereas EMRA was where CD8+ clones were enriched. Some responding clones were detected in pre-infection memory, which suggested that pre-existing cross-reactive memory T cells had joined the SARS-CoV-2 response. The second-wave clones that peaked on day 37 were not confirmed to be SARS-CoV-2 specific. The study included only a couple of mild cases, and larger cohorts that include severe cases with pre-infection samples were judged to be necessary. Clones contracting from day 15 to 85 had balanced CD4/CD8 phenotypes, while a second wave expanding from day 15 to 37 was biased towards CD4+.

The run used an Illumina NovaSeq 6000. TCRalpha and TCRbeta cDNA libraries were constructed by 5'RACE with constant-segment primers, with sample barcodes and unique molecular identifiers being introduced. RNA was extracted from every sample with Trizol reagent. Amplification of the libraries took two PCR steps, and the second step added a second sample barcode plus Illumina TruSeq adapters. The libraries were sequenced on an Illumina NovaSeq using 2 x 150 bp paired-end reads. The paper's processing steps were these. With migec v1.2.7, reads were demultiplexed and then collapsed into UMI-guided consensus sequences. With mixcr v2.1.11, UMI consensuses were aligned to TRA and TRB V and J templates and assembled into clonotypes. Clonotypes were classified as expanded or contracted when called significant by both edgeR and NoisET, with noise models trained on biological replicates. For edgeR calls, a false discovery rate-adjusted p below 0.01 and a log2 fold-change threshold of 1 were applied. As an exploratory analysis of dynamics, max-normalized trajectories of the 1000 most abundant clonotypes were examined by PCA with hierarchical clustering. Separately sequenced CD4+ and CD8+ repertoires were used to assign the CD4 or CD8 phenotype of responding clones. Using fastp trimming at Q25 and MiXCR clonotype assembly, TCRdb reanalyzed the public sequencing data and kept in-frame beta chains. Rows matching on CDR3 protein sequence are summarized as one entry with the most common DNA and genes. TCRdb, not the original authors, processed these V and J calls. The sample profile shows about 350,000 distinct CDR3 sequences; 25% to 30% of them were found once. The top ten clonotypes cover approximately 15% of the sample.

Compared with germline, V lacks 1 base and J lacks 7 bases; bases without a gene match: 2. Measured from the cysteine to the phenylalanine, the CDR3 is 13 residues long. Only the CDR3 part of the read is kept: 39 bases, read in frame from the first base. As regards this clonotype: Its binding antigen is unknown. No clone much larger than this one lies a single base away; base qualities are absent.

Ficoll-Paque density gradient centrifugation was the method used to isolate PBMCs. The sequenced sample was PBMCs or a T cell subset sorted from them (not recorded which). The sequence links TRBV12-3 or TRBV12-4 to TRBJ2-3, with 7 bases in between that match TRBD2. This clonotype was sampled from an adult woman who had mild COVID-19 (a few samples of this study predate the infection). The sample titles of this study are shuffled in the database, so cell type and time point are left out; the donor was told from shared clones. In nucleotide form, the sequence is TGTGCCAGCAGTTTAGGGACTAGGAATACGCAGTATTTT. Its translation is CASSLGTRNTQYF.